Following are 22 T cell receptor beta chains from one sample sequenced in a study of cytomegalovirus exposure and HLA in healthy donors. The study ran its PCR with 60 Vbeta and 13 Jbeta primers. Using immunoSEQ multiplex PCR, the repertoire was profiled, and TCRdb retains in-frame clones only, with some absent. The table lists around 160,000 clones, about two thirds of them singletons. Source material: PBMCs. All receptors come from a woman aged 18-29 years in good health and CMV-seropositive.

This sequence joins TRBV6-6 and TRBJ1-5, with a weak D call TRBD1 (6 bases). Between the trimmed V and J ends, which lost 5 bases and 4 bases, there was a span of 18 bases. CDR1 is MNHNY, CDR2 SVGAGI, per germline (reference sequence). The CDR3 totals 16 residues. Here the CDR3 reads CASSQSFRGANQPQHF. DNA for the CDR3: TGTGCCAGCAGTCAGTCCTTCCGGGGGGCGAATCAGCCCCAGCATTTT.

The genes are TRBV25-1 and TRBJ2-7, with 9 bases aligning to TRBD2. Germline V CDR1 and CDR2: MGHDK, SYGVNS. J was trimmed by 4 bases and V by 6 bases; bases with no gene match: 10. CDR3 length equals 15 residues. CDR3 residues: CASSPGTSYRYEQYF. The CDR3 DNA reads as TGTGCCAGCAGCCCCGGGACTAGCTACAGATACGAGCAGTACTTC.

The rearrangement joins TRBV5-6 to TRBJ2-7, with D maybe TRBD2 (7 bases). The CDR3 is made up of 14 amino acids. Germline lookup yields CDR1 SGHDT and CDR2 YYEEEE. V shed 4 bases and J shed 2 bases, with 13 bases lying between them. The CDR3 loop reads CASSKTGGTYEQYF. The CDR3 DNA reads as TGTGCCAGCAGCAAGACGGGGGGCACCTACGAGCAGTACTTC. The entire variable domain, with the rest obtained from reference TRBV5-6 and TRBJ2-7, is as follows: DAGVTQSPTHLIKTRGQQVTLRCSPKSGHDTVSWYQQALGQGPQFIFQYYEEEERQRGNFPDRFSGHQFPNYSSELNVNALLLGDSALYLCASSKTGGTYEQYFGPGTRLTVT.

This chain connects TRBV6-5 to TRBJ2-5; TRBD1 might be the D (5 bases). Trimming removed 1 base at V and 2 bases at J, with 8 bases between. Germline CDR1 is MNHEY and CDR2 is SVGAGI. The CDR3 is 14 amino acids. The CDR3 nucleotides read TGTGCCAGCAGTTACTTGCACAGGCAAGAGACCCAGTACTTC. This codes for CASSYLHRQETQYF.

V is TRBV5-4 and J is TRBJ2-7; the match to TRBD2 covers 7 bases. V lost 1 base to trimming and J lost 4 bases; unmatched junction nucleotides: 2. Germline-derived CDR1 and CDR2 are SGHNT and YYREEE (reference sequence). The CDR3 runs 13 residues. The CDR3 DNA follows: TGTGCCAGCAGCTTGCGCGGGAGATACGAGCAGTACTTC. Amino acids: CASSLRGRYEQYF.

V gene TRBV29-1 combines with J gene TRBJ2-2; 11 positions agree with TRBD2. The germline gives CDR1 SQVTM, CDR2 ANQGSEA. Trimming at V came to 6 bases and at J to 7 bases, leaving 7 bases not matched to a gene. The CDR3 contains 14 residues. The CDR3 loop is CSVDGLAGHGELFF. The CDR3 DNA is TGCAGCGTAGACGGACTAGCGGGCCACGGGGAGCTGTTTTTT.

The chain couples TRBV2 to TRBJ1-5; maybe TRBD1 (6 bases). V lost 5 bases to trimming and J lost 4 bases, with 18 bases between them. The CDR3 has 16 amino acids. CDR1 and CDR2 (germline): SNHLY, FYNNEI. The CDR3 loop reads CASSRRGGRVNQPQHF. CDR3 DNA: TGTGCCAGCAGTCGTAGGGGGGGCAGGGTTAATCAGCCCCAGCATTTT.

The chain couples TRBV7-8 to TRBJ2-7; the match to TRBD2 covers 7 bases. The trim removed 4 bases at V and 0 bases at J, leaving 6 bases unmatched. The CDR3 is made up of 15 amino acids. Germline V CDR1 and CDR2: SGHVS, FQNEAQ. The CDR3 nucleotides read TGTGCCAGCAGCTCCCCTAGCGGAGCCTCCTACGAGCAGTACTTC. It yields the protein CASSSPSGASYEQYF.

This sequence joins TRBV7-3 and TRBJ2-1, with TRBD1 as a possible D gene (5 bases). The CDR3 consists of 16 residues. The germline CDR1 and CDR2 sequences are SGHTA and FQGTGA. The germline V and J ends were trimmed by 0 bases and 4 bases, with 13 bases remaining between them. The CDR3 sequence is CASSLTGGAIYNEQFF. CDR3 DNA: TGTGCCAGCAGCTTAACCGGTGGGGCGATATACAATGAGCAGTTCTTC.

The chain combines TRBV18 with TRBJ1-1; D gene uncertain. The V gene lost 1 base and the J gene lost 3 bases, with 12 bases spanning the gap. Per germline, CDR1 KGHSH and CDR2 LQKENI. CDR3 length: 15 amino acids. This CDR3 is CASSPRRGGDTEAFF. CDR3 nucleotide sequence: TGTGCCAGCTCACCACGCCGGGGAGGAGACACTGAAGCTTTCTTT.

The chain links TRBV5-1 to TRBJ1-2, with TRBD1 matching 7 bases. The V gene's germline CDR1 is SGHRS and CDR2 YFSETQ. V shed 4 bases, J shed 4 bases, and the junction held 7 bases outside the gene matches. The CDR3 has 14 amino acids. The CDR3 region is CASSIGQALYGYTF. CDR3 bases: TGCGCCAGCAGCATCGGACAGGCCCTCTATGGCTACACCTTC.

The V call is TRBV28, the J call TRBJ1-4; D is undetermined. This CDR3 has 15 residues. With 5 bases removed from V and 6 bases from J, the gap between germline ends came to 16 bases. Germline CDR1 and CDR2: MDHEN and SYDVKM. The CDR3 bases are TGTGCCAGCAGTCCCACCATCGCGCGTGATGAAAAACTGTTTTTT. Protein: CASSPTIARDEKLFF.

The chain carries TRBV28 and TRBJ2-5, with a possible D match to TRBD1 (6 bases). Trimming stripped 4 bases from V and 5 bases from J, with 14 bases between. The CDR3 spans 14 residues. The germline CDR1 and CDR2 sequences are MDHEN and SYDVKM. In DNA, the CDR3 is TGTGCCAGCAGTTCCTACAGGGCTTTGGAGACCCAGTACTTC. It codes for CASSSYRALETQYF.

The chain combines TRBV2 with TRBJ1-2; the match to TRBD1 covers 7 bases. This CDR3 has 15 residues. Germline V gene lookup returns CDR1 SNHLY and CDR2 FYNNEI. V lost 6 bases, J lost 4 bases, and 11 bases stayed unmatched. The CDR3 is CASSEIQGSPYGYTF. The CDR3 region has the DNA TGTGCCAGCAGCGAAATACAGGGGTCTCCCTATGGCTACACCTTC. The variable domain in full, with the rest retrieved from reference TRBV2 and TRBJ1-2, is EPEVTQTPSHQVTQMGQEVILRCVPISNHLYFYWYRQILGQKVEFLVSFYNNEISEKSEIFDDQFSVERPDGSNFTLKIRSTKLEDSAMYFCASSEIQGSPYGYTFGSGTRLTVV.

CDR3 in amino acids: CASSSNSYEQYF. Written as DNA, the CDR3 is TGTGCCAGCAGTTCGAACTCCTACGAGCAGTACTTC. The chain employs TRBV27 and TRBJ2-5; D not certain. With the DNA end fitting TRBJ2-7 better, the J assignment may be wrong. The CDR3 extends over 12 amino acids. The germline CDR1 and CDR2 sequences are MNHEY and SMNVEV (reference sequence).

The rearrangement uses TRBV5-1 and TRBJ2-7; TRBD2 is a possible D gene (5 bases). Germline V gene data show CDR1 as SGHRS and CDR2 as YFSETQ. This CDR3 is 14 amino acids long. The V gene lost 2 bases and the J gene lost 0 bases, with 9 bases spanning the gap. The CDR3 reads CASSFNSGSYEQYF. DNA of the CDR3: TGCGCCAGCAGCTTTAACAGCGGCTCCTACGAGCAGTACTTC.

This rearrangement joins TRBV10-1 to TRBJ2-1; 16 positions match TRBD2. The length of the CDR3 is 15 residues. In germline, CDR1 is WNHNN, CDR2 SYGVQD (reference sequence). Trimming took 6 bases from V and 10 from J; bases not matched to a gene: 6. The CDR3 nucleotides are TGCGCCAGCAGGTCCGGGACTAGCGGGAGGGAAGAGCAGTTCTTC. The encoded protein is CASRSGTSGREEQFF.

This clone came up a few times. The CDR3 region is CSVRGLAGGISYEQYF. The DNA for the CDR3 is TGCAGCGTCCGGGGACTAGCGGGAGGGATCTCCTACGAGCAGTACTTC. The rearrangement links TRBV29-1 to TRBJ2-7; the match to TRBD2 covers 16 bases. The germline V gene encodes CDR1 SQVTM and CDR2 ANQGSEA. V lost 6 bases and J lost 0; bases outside the gene matches: 5. CDR3 length: 16 amino acids.

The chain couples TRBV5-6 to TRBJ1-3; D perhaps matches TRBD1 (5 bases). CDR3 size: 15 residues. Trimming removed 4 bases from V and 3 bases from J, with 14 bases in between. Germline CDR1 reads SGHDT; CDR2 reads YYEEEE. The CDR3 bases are TGTGCCAGCAGCCCGGCGAGAAGGGGTGGAAACACCATATATTTT. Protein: CASSPARRGGNTIYF.

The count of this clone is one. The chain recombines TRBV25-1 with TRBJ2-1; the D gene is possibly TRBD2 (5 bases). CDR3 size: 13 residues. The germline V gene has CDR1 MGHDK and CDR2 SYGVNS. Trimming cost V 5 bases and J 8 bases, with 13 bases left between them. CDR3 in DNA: TGTGCCAGCAGTCGGGGAATGGTTGATGAGCAGTTCTTC. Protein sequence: CASSRGMVDEQFF.

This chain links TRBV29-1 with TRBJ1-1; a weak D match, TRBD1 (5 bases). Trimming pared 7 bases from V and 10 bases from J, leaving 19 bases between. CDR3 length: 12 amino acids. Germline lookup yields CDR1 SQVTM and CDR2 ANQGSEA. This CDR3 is CSADRVGQGAFF. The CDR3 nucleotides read TGCAGCGCAGATCGGGTCGGACAAGGAGCTTTCTTT. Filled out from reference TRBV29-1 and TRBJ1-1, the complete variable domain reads SAVISQKPSRDICQRGTSLTIQCQVDSQVTMMFWYRQQPGQSLTLIATANQGSEATYESGFVIDKFPISRPNLTFSTLTVSNMSPEDSSIYLCSADRVGQGAFFGQGTRLTVV.

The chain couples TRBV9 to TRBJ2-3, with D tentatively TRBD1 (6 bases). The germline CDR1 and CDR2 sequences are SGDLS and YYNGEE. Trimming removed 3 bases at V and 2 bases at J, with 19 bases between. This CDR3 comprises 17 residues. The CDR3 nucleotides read TGTGCCAGCAGCGCGGACAGCCCGCGCCCTTTCACAGATACGCAGTATTTT. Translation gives CASSADSPRPFTDTQYF.